Presented here are 4 T cell receptor beta chains from one specimen sequenced in a study of cytomegalovirus exposure and HLA in healthy donors. This table comes from immunoSEQ multiplex PCR, and its TCRdb copy is limited to in-frame clones, with some not included. Of about 130,000 clones in the sample, 89% were seen once. Material: PBMCs. The receptors shown here come from a woman under 30 in good health and CMV-seronegative.

This chain links TRBV18 with TRBJ2-5, with D possibly being TRBD1 (5 bases). Trimming removed 5 bases from V and 3 bases from J, with 7 bases in between. Germline CDR1 reads KGHSH; CDR2 reads LQKENI. CDR3 size: 12 residues. CDR3: CASSDSEETQYF. CDR3 nucleotides: TGTGCCAGCTCAGACAGCGAAGAGACCCAGTACTTC.

This clone is a singleton in its sample. The chain employs TRBV5-4 and TRBJ2-4; a weak D match, TRBD1 (6 bases). Germline CDR1 reads SGHNT; CDR2 reads YYREEE (reference sequence). CDR3 length equals 15 residues. With 0 bases removed from V and 5 bases from J, the gap between germline ends came to 12 bases. As DNA, the CDR3 is TGTGCCAGCAGCTTGGAAATGGGGGCGGAAAACATTCAGTACTTC. This codes for CASSLEMGAENIQYF.

The chain couples TRBV7-9 to TRBJ1-3; D is unclear. Germline CDR1 is SEHNR and CDR2 is FQNEAQ (reference sequence). V dropped 1 base and J dropped 0 bases, with 10 bases sitting between them. The CDR3 covers 16 residues. In nucleotides, the CDR3 is TGTGCCAGCAGCTTAGTGGCTCCCGTCTCTGGAAACACCATATATTTT. Translation gives CASSLVAPVSGNTIYF.

The chain recombines TRBV10-3 with TRBJ2-1; 9 positions agree with TRBD2. The V segment lost 4 bases and the J segment 1 base; nucleotides outside the gene matches: 2. Germline V lookup: CDR1 ENHRY, CDR2 SYGVKD. This CDR3 contains 15 residues. The CDR3 loop reads CAISGAGGSYNEQFF. CDR3 DNA sequence: TGTGCCATCAGTGGAGCGGGGGGATCCTACAATGAGCAGTTCTTC.